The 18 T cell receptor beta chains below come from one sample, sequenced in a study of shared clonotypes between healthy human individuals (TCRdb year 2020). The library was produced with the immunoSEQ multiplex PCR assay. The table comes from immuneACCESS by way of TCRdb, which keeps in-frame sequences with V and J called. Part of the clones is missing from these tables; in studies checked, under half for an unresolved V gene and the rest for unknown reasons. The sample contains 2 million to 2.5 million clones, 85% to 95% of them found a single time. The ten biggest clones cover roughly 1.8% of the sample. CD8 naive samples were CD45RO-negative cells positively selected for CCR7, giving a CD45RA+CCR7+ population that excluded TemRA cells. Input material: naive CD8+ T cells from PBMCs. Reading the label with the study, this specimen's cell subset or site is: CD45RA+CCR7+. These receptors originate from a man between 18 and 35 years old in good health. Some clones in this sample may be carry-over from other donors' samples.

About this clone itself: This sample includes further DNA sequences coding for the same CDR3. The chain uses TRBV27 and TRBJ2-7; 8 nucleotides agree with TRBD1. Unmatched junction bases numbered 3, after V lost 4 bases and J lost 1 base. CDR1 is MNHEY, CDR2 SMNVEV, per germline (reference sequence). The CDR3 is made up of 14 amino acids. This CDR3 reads CASSSGGLSYEQYF. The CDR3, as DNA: TGTGCCAGCAGTTCAGGGGGCCTTTCCTACGAGCAGTACTTC.

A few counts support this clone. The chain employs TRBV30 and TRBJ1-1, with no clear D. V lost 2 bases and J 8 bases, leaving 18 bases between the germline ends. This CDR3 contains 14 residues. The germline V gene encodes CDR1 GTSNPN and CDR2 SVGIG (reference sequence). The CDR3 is CAWSPPAWLEEAFF. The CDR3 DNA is TGTGCCTGGAGTCCCCCCGCGTGGCTGGAAGAAGCTTTCTTT.

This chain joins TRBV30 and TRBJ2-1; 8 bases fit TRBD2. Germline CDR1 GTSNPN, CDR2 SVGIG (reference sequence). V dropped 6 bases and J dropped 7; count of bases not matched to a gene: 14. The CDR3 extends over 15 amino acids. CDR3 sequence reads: CACLAVGASGNEQFF. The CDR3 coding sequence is TGTGCCTGCCTCGCCGTCGGGGCTAGCGGGAATGAGCAGTTCTTC.

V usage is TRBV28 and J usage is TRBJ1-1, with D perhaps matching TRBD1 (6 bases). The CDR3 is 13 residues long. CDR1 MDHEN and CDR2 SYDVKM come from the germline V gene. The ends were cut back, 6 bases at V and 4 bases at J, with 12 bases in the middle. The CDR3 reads CASRVTGSTEAFF. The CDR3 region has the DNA TGTGCCAGCAGAGTTACAGGGAGCACTGAAGCTTTCTTT.

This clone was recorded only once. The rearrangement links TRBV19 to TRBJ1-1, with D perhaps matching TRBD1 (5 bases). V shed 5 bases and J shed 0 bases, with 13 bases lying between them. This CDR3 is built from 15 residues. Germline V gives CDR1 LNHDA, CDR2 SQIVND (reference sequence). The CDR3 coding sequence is TGTGCCAGTAGTCGGGCAGGGATCATGAACACTGAAGCTTTCTTT. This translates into CASSRAGIMNTEAFF.

The CDR3 DNA reads as TGTGCCACCAGCAGGACAGGACTTAATGAAAAACTGTTTTTT. This translates into CATSRTGLNEKLFF. The chain recombines TRBV15 with TRBJ1-4; D might be TRBD1 (6 bases). This CDR3 contains 14 residues. The V gene's germline CDR1 is LNHNV and CDR2 YYDKDF (reference sequence). The ends were cut back, 3 bases at V and 4 bases at J, with 9 bases in the middle.

In nucleotides, the CDR3 is TGTGCCAGCAGTTTATGGGGGGCCGAACGTGGGTTCTATGGCTACACCTTC. Translating it yields CASSLWGAERGFYGYTF. This sequence joins TRBV28 and TRBJ1-2, with D possibly TRBD1 on 6 matching bases. CDR1 is MDHEN, CDR2 SYDVKM, per germline. This CDR3 contains 17 residues. Deletions cut 0 bases from V and 4 bases from J, with 18 bases between.

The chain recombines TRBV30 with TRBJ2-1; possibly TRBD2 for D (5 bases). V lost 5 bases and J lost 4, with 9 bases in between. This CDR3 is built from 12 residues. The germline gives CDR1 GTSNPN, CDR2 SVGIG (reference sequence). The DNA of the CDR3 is TGTGCCTGGGACAAGCGGTACAATGAGCAGTTCTTC. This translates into CAWDKRYNEQFF.

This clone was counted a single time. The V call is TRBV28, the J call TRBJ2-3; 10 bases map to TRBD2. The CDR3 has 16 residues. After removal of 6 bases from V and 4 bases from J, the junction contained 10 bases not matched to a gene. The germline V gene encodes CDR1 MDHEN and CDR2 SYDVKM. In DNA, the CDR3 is TGTGCCAGCAGGGGTTGGGAGCTAGCGGGAGCAGATACGCAGTATTTT. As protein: CASRGWELAGADTQYF. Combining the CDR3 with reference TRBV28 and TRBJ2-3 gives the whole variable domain DVKVTQSSRYLVKRTGEKVFLECVQDMDHENMFWYRQDPGLGLRLIYFSYDVKMKEKGDIPEGYSVSREKKERFSLILESASTNQTSMYLCASRGWELAGADTQYFGPGTRLTVL.

The CDR3 region has the DNA TGCACCAGCAGCCCCCCGGGAGAGCCGAACACTGAAGCTTTCTTT. It specifies CTSSPPGEPNTEAFF. The chain is built from TRBV1 and TRBJ1-1. TRBV1 is a pseudogene segment. The CDR3 extends over 15 amino acids.

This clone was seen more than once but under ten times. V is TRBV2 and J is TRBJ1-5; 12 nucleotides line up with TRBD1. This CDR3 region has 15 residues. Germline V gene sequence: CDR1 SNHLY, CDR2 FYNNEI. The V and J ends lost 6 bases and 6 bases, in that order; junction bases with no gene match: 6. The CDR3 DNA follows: TGTGCCAGCAGGGGTGGGACAGGGGGCTTTCAGCCCCAGCATTTT. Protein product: CASRGGTGGFQPQHF. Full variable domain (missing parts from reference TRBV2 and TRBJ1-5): EPEVTQTPSHQVTQMGQEVILRCVPISNHLYFYWYRQILGQKVEFLVSFYNNEISEKSEIFDDQFSVERPDGSNFTLKIRSTKLEDSAMYFCASRGGTGGFQPQHFGDGTRLSIL.

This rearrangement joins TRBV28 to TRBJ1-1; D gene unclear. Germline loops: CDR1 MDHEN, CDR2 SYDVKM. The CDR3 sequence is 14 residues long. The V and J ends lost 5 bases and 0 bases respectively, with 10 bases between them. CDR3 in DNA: TGTGCCAGCAGTCCCACAGTGATGAACACTGAAGCTTTCTTT. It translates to CASSPTVMNTEAFF.

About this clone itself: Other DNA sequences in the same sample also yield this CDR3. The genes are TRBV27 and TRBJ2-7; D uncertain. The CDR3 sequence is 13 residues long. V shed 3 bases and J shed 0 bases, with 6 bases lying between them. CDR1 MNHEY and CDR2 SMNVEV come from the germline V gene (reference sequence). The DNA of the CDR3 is TGTGCCAGCAGTTTTAGCAGCTCCTACGAGCAGTACTTC. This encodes CASSFSSSYEQYF.

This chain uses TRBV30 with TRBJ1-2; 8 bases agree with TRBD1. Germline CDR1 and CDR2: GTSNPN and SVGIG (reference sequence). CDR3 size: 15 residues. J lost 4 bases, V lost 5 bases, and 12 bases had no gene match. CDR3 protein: CAWVDMIQGAYGYTF. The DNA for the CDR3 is TGTGCCTGGGTTGATATGATTCAGGGGGCCTATGGCTACACCTTC.

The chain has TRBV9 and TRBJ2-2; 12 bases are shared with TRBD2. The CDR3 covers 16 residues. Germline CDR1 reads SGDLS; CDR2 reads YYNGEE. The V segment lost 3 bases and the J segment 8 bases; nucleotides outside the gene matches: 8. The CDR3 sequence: CASSAPLAGGVGELFF. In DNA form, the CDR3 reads TGTGCCAGCAGCGCCCCACTAGCGGGAGGTGTGGGGGAGCTGTTTTTT.

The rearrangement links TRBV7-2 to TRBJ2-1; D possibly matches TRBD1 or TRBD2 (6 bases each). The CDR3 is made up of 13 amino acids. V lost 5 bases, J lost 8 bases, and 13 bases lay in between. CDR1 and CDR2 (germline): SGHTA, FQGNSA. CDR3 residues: CASSHGGFDEQFF. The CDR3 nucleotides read TGTGCCAGCAGCCACGGGGGCTTCGATGAGCAGTTCTTC.

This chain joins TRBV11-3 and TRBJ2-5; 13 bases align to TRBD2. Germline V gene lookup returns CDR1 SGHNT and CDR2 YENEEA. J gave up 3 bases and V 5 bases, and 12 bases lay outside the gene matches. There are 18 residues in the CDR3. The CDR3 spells CASSPGLAGVLGEETQYF. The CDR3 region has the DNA TGTGCCAGCAGCCCTGGACTAGCGGGAGTATTAGGCGAAGAGACCCAGTACTTC. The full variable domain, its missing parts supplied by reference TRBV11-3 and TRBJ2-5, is EAGVVQSPRYKIIEKKQPVAFWCNPISGHNTLYWYLQNLGQGPELLIRYENEEAVDDSQLPKDRFSAERLKGVDSTLKIQPAELGDSAVYLCASSPGLAGVLGEETQYFGPGTRLLVL.

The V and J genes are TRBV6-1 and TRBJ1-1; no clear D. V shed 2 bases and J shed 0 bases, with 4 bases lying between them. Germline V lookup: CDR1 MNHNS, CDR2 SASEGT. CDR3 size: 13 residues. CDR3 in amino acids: CASSETLNTEAFF. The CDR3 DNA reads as TGTGCCAGCAGTGAAACATTGAACACTGAAGCTTTCTTT.